These T cell receptor beta chains were read from a single sample in a study of T-cell memory formation after mild COVID-19. MiXCR, run by TCRdb on the 5' RACE reads, gives a single entry per CDR3 protein. The profile shows about 200,000 distinct CDR3 sequences, about 17% of them singletons. Specimen: PBMCs or a T cell subset sorted from them (not recorded which). These receptors all come from an adult woman who had mild COVID-19 (a few samples of this study predate the infection). Cell type and time point are not known. Both conserved end residues are part of each CDR3. The D gene is left open where the match is weak. Size is stated for part of the rows, as once, few or many counts, or as a class when the clone is expanded.

size: few
D: NA
J: TRBJ1-1
V: TRBV29-1
CDR3: CSVAANTEAFF
DNA: TGCAGCGTTGCCGCGAACACTGAAGCTTTCTTT

size: NA
D: TRBD2
J: TRBJ2-7
V: TRBV12-3/TRBV12-4
CDR3: CASSPGATSGYYEQYF
DNA: TGTGCCAGCAGTCCAGGAGCCACTAGCGGGTACTACGAGCAGTACTTC

size: NA
D: TRBD1
J: TRBJ2-7
V: TRBV6-2/TRBV6-3
CDR3: CASTQLPGTGDYEQYF
DNA: TGTGCCAGCACCCAACTCCCCGGGACAGGGGACTACGAGCAGTACTTC

size: few
D: NA
J: TRBJ1-2
V: TRBV4-3
CDR3: CASSQLHLNYGYTF
DNA: TGCGCCAGCAGCCAACTTCACCTTAACTATGGCTACACCTTC

size: few
D: NA
J: TRBJ1-2
V: TRBV7-6
CDR3: CASSSGTQYGYTF
DNA: TGTGCCAGCAGCTCAGGGACCCAGTATGGCTACACCTTC

size: few
D: NA
J: TRBJ1-5
V: TRBV24-1
CDR3: CATSEGGSQPQHF
DNA: TGTGCCACCAGTGAGGGGGGGAGTCAGCCCCAGCATTTT

size: few
D: NA
J: TRBJ2-2
V: TRBV28
CDR3: CASFYSGLLNTGELFFF
DNA: NA

size: medium-sized
D: NA
J: TRBJ2-7
V: TRBV12-3/TRBV12-4
CDR3: CASSLGTANSEQYF
DNA: TGTGCCAGCAGTTTAGGGACCGCGAATTCCGAGCAGTACTTC

size: NA
D: TRBD1
J: TRBJ2-1
V: TRBV4-3
CDR3: CASSQTGFRDNEQFF
DNA: TGCGCCAGCAGCCAGACAGGGTTTAGGGACAATGAGCAGTTCTTC

size: few
D: NA
J: TRBJ2-7
V: TRBV2
CDR3: CASSGPDLYEQYF
DNA: TGTGCCAGCAGTGGCCCAGACTTATACGAGCAGTACTTC

size: few
D: TRBD1
J: TRBJ2-1
V: TRBV12-3/TRBV12-4
CDR3: CASSRGQSSYNEQFF
DNA: TGTGCCAGCAGCCGGGGACAGAGCTCCTACAATGAGCAGTTCTTC

size: NA
D: NA
J: TRBJ1-2
V: TRBV12-3/TRBV12-4
CDR3: CASSLQSSYGYTF
DNA: TGTGCCAGCAGCCTACAGTCTTCCTATGGCTACACCTTC

size: NA
D: NA
J: TRBJ2-2
V: TRBV9
CDR3: CASSVELVLYTGELFF
DNA: TGTGCCAGCAGCGTAGAATTGGTACTGTACACCGGGGAGCTGTTTTTT

size: NA
D: TRBD1
J: TRBJ1-6
V: TRBV12-3/TRBV12-4
CDR3: CASSRTGSTSYNSPLHF
DNA: TGTGCCAGCAGTAGGACAGGATCGACCTCCTATAATTCACCCCTCCACTTT

size: few
D: NA
J: TRBJ1-1
V: TRBV20-1
CDR3: CSARDLGGLGTEAFF
DNA: TGCAGTGCTAGAGATTTGGGGGGTTTGGGCACTGAAGCTTTCTTT

size: few
D: NA
J: TRBJ2-3
V: TRBV5-1
CDR3: CASSLGPLPGDTQYF
DNA: TGCGCCAGCAGCTTGGGTCCCCTTCCGGGTGATACGCAGTATTTT

size: many
D: TRBD2
J: TRBJ2-7
V: TRBV7-2
CDR3: CASSTRRGGRADSYEQYF
DNA: TGTGCCAGCAGCACCCGGCGGGGCGGGAGGGCCGATTCCTACGAGCAGTACTTC

size: NA
D: NA
J: TRBJ1-5
V: TRBV12-3/TRBV12-4
CDR3: CASSSGQRNQPQHF
DNA: TGTGCCAGCAGTTCGGGACAAAGAAATCAGCCCCAGCATTTT

size: NA
D: NA
J: TRBJ2-3
V: TRBV15
CDR3: CATKGRGSPGTDTQYF
DNA: TGTGCCACGAAGGGTCGGGGTAGCCCGGGCACAGATACGCAGTATTTT

size: few
D: NA
J: TRBJ1-1
V: TRBV7-9
CDR3: CASSAGVNTEAFF
DNA: TGTGCCAGCAGCGCAGGGGTGAACACTGAAGCTTTCTTT

size: NA
D: NA
J: TRBJ2-5
V: TRBV6-5
CDR3: CASSRGVTQETQYF
DNA: TGTGCCAGCTCTCGAGGGGTGACACAAGAGACCCAGTACTTC

size: NA
D: TRBD2
J: TRBJ2-5
V: TRBV5-1
CDR3: CASSKGTSGILQETQYF
DNA: TGCGCCAGCAGCAAAGGGACTAGCGGGATTCTCCAAGAGACCCAGTACTTC

size: NA
D: TRBD1
J: TRBJ1-1
V: TRBV10-3
CDR3: CAIRGTGRNTEAFF
DNA: TGTGCCATCAGAGGGACAGGGAGGAACACTGAAGCTTTCTTT

size: NA
D: NA
J: TRBJ1-1
V: TRBV2
CDR3: CASKEQGGRTEAFF
DNA: TGTGCCAGCAAGGAGCAGGGCGGGAGGACTGAAGCTTTCTTT

size: many
D: NA
J: TRBJ1-5
V: TRBV5-1
CDR3: CASSLGDLNQPQHF
DNA: TGCGCCAGCAGCTTGGGGGACCTCAATCAGCCCCAGCATTTT

size: few
D: NA
J: TRBJ1-5
V: TRBV6-5
CDR3: CASSEQVRRPQHF
DNA: TGTGCCAGCAGTGAACAGGTTCGGCGGCCCCAGCATTTT

size: NA
D: TRBD2
J: TRBJ2-1
V: TRBV11-2
CDR3: CASRELAGPGYNEQFF
DNA: TGTGCCAGCAGAGAGTTAGCGGGTCCAGGATACAATGAGCAGTTCTTC

size: NA
D: NA
J: TRBJ1-2
V: TRBV12-3/TRBV12-4
CDR3: CASSPGQRSPFGYTF
DNA: TGTGCCAGCAGTCCTGGACAGCGCTCTCCATTTGGCTACACCTTC

size: many
D: TRBD2
J: TRBJ2-1
V: TRBV6-5
CDR3: CASRPLAGERNEQFF
DNA: TGTGCCAGCAGACCTTTAGCGGGAGAAAGGAATGAGCAGTTCTTC

size: many
D: NA
J: TRBJ1-2
V: TRBV12-3/TRBV12-4
CDR3: CASSSRFGGYTF
DNA: TGTGCCAGCAGTTCCAGGTTCGGTGGCTACACCTTC

size: few
D: NA
J: TRBJ2-7
V: TRBV7-2
CDR3: CASSLTRDGYEQYF
DNA: TGTGCCAGCAGCTTAACGCGGGACGGCTACGAGCAGTACTTC

size: many
D: NA
J: TRBJ2-7
V: TRBV29-1
CDR3: CSVESGSSYEQYF
DNA: TGCAGCGTTGAGAGTGGGAGCTCCTACGAGCAGTACTTC

size: NA
D: NA
J: TRBJ2-1
V: TRBV7-2
CDR3: CASSEGLAQIPNEQFF
DNA: TGTGCCAGCAGCGAAGGTCTAGCTCAGATCCCCAATGAGCAGTTCTTC

size: few
D: TRBD2
J: TRBJ2-1
V: TRBV2
CDR3: CASNSGRAKNEQFF
DNA: TGTGCCAGCAATAGCGGGAGGGCCAAAAATGAGCAGTTCTTC

size: few
D: NA
J: TRBJ1-6
V: TRBV12-3/TRBV12-4
CDR3: CASTLEAGRPNSPLHF
DNA: TGTGCCAGCACCCTAGAAGCGGGACGGCCTAATTCACCCCTCCACTTT

size: NA
D: TRBD1
J: TRBJ1-1
V: TRBV5-1
CDR3: CASTGTGGTGEAFF
DNA: TGCGCCAGCACCGGGACAGGGGGAACAGGTGAAGCTTTCTTT

size: NA
D: NA
J: TRBJ1-5
V: TRBV7-2
CDR3: CASSFNNQPQHF
DNA: TGTGCCAGCAGCTTCAATAATCAGCCCCAGCATTTT

size: few
D: NA
J: TRBJ1-5
V: TRBV5-5
CDR3: CASSLAGYRNQPQHF
DNA: TGTGCCAGCAGCTTAGCAGGGTATAGGAATCAGCCCCAGCATTTT

size: NA
D: TRBD1
J: TRBJ1-1
V: TRBV5-1
CDR3: CASSQGQGTEAFF
DNA: TGCGCCAGCAGCCAAGGACAGGGGACTGAAGCTTTCTTT

size: NA
D: TRBD1
J: TRBJ1-2
V: TRBV28
CDR3: CASSFLGQGRYGYTF
DNA: TGTGCCAGCAGTTTTCTGGGACAGGGCCGATATGGCTACACCTTC

size: NA
D: NA
J: TRBJ1-1
V: TRBV12-3/TRBV12-4
CDR3: CASSLRPSIGGTEAFF
DNA: TGTGCCAGCAGTTTACGACCGAGCATAGGCGGCACTGAAGCTTTCTTT

size: few
D: NA
J: TRBJ2-1
V: TRBV6-2/TRBV6-3
CDR3: CASRTGLAPNNEQFF
DNA: TGTGCCAGCAGAACCGGGCTAGCACCCAACAATGAGCAGTTCTTC